The 3 T cell receptor beta chains below come from one sample, sequenced in a study of shared clonotypes between healthy human individuals (dated by TCRdb to between 2020 and 2021). Libraries were constructed by the immunoSEQ multiplex PCR assay. TCRdb's version of the immuneACCESS table is confined to in-frame rearrangements and falls short of the full clone set. An unresolved V gene accounts for under half of the shortfall where checked; the remainder is of unknown origin. In this sample the table shows 2,500,000 or so clones, 85% to 95% of which occur a single time. 0.37% of the sample rests with the top ten. The specimen was naive CD4+ T cells from PBMCs. The cell subset or site label for this specimen denotes: CD45RA+ positively selected. These receptors all come from a man between 18 and 29 years old in good health. Some clones in this sample may be carry-over from other donors' samples.

V and J are TRBV7-8 and TRBJ2-3; TRBD2 is a possible D gene (6 bases). In germline, CDR1 is SGHVS, CDR2 FQNEAQ. This CDR3 spans 17 amino acids. V dropped 2 bases and J dropped 7 bases, with 22 bases sitting between them. The CDR3 here is CASSLNEAGKSRNTQYF. The CDR3 bases are TGTGCCAGCAGCTTAAATGAGGCGGGAAAAAGTCGGAATACGCAGTATTTT.

This rearrangement joins TRBV7-3 to TRBJ2-2, with D possibly matching TRBD2 (5 bases). Germline CDR1 and CDR2: SGHTA and FQGTGA. The CDR3 has 13 residues. Trimming cost V 2 bases and J 7 bases, with 8 bases left between them. CDR3 protein: CASSLPGIGELFF. DNA for the CDR3: TGTGCCAGCAGCTTACCGGGGATCGGGGAGCTGTTTTTT.

The CDR3 sequence is CASSHRTGKRTQYF. The CDR3 nucleotides read TGTGCCAGCAGCCATAGGACAGGCAAAAGGACCCAGTACTTC. V is TRBV6-1 and J is TRBJ2-5, with 7 nucleotides matching TRBD1. The CDR3 has 14 amino acids. Per germline, CDR1 MNHNS and CDR2 SASEGT. With V trimmed by 6 bases and J by 7 bases, 11 bases remained unmatched.